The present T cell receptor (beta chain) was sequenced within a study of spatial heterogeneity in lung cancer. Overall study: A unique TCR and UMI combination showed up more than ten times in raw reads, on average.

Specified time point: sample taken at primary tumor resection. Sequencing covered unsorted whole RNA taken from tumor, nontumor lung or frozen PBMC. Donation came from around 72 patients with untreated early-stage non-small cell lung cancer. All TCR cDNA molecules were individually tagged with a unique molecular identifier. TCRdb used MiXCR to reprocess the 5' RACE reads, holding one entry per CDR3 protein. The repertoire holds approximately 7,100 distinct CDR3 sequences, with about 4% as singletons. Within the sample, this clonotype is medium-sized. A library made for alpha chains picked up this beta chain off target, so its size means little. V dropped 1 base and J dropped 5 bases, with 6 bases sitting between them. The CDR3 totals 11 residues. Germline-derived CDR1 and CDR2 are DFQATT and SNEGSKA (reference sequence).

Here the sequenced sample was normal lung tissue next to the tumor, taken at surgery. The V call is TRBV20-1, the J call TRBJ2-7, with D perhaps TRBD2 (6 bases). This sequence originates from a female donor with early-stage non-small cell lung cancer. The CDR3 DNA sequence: TGCAGTGCTAGAGGGAGGGACGAGCAGTACTTC. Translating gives CSARGRDEQYF.